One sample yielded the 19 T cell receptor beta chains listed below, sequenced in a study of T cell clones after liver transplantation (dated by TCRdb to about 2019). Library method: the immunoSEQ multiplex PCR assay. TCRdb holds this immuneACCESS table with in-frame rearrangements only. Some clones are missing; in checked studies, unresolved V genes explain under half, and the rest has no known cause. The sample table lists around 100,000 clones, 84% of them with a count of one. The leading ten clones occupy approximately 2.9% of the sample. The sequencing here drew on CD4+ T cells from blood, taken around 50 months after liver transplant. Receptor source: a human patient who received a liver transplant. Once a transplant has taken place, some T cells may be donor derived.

The CDR3 DNA sequence: TGTGCCAGCAGCCAAGTTGCGGGAAGCACCGGGGAGCTGTTTTTT. Translated, it gives CASSQVAGSTGELFF. The gene calls are TRBV14 and TRBJ2-2; D is possibly TRBD2 (6 bases). V lost 1 base to trimming and J lost 4 bases, with 10 bases between them. CDR3 length equals 15 residues. Germline CDR1 reads SGHDN; CDR2 reads FVKESK.

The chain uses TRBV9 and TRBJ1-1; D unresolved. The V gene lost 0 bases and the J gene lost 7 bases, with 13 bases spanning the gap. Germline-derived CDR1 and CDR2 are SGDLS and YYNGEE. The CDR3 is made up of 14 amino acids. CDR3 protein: CASSVVREGGEAFF. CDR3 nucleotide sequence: TGTGCCAGCAGCGTAGTGCGTGAAGGTGGTGAAGCTTTCTTT.

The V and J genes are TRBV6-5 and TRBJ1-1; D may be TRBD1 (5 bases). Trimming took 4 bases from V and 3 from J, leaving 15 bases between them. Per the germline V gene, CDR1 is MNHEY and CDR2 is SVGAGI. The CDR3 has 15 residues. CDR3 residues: CASSSRRGADTEAFF. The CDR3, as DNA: TGTGCCAGCAGTTCCCGTAGGGGCGCGGACACTGAAGCTTTCTTT.

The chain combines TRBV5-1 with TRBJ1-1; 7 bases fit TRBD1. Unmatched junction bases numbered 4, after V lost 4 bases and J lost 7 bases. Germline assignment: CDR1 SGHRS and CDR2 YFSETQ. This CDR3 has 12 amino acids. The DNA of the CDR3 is TGCGCCAGCAGCCCGACAGGGCTTGAAGCTTTCTTT. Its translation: CASSPTGLEAFF.

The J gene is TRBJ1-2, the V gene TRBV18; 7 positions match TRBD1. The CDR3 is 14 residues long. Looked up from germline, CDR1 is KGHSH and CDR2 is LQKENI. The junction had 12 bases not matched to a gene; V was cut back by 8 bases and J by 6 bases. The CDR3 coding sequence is TGTGCCAGCCGTGAAGTACAGGGGAAGGATGGCTACACCTTC. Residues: CASREVQGKDGYTF.

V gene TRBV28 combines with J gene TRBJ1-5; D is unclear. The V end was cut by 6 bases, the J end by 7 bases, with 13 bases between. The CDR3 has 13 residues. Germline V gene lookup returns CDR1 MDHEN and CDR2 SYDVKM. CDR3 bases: TGTGCCAGCAGCTCTCTCCACGGACAGCCCCAGCATTTT. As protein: CASSSLHGQPQHF.

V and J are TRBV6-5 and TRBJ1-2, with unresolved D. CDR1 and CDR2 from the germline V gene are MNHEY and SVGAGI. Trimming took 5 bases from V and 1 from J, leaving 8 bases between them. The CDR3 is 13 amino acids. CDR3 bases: TGTGCCAGCAGTGTCACAGTTAACTATGGCTACACCTTC. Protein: CASSVTVNYGYTF.

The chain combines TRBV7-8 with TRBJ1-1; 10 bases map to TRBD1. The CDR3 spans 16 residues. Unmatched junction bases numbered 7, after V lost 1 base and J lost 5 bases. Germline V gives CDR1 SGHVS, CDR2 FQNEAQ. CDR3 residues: CASSLVGTGVVTEAFF. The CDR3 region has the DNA TGTGCCAGCAGCTTAGTAGGGACAGGGGTAGTAACTGAAGCTTTCTTT. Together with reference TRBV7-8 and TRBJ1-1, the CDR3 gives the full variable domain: GAGVSQSPRYKVAKRGQDVALRCDPISGHVSLFWYQQALGQGPEFLTYFQNEAQLDKSGLPSDRFFAERPEGSVSTLKIQRTQQEDSAVYLCASSLVGTGVVTEAFFGQGTRLTVV.

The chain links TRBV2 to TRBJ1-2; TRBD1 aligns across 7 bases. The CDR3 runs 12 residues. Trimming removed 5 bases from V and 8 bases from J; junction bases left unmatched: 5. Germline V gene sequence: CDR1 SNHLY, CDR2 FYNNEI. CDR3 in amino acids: CASSQTGNGYTF. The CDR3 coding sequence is TGTGCCAGCAGTCAGACAGGGAACGGCTACACCTTC.

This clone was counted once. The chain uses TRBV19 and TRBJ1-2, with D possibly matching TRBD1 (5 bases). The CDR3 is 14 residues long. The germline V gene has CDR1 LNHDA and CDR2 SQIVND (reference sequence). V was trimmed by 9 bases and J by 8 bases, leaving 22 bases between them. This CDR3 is CASNRVGGIEGYTF. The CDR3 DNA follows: TGTGCCAGCAATCGAGTGGGGGGGATTGAAGGCTACACCTTC.

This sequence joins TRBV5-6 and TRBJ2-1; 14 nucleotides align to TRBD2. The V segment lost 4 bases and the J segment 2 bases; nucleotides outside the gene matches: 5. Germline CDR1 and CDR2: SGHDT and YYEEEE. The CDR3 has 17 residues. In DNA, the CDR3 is TGTGCCAGCAGCCCCCGACTAGCGGGAGGGCCCTACAATGAGCAGTTCTTC. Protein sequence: CASSPRLAGGPYNEQFF.

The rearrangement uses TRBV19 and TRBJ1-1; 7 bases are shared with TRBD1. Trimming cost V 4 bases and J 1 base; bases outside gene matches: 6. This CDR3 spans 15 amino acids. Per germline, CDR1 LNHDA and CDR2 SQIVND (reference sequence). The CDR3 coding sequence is TGTGCCAGTAGTACCACCCGGACAGGGAACACTGAAGCTTTCTTT. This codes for CASSTTRTGNTEAFF.

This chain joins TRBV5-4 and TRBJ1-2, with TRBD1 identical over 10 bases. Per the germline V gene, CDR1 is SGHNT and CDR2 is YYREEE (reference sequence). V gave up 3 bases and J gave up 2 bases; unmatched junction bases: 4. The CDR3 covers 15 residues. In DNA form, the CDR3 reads TGTGCCAGCAGCTGGGACAGGGGTTTAAACTATGGCTACACCTTC. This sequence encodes CASSWDRGLNYGYTF.

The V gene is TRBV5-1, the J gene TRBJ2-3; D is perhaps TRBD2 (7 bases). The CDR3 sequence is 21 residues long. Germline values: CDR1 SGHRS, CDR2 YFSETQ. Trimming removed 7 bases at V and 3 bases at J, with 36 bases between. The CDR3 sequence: CASAPGTGAYSGGGGTDTQYF. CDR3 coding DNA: TGCGCCAGCGCCCCAGGGACGGGGGCCTACTCCGGCGGGGGAGGGACAGATACGCAGTATTTT.

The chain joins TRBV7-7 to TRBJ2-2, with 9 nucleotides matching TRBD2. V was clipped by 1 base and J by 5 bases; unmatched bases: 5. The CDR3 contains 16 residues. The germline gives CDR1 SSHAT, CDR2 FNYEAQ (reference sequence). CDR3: CASSLVAGVRTGELFF. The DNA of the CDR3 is TGTGCCAGCAGCTTAGTAGCGGGGGTTCGTACCGGGGAGCTGTTTTTT.

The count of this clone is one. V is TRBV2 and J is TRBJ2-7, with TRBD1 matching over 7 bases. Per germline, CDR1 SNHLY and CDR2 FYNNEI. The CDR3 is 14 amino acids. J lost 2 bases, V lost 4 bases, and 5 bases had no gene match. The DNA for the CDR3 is TGTGCCAGCAGTGCCGGGACAGTTCCCTACGAGCAGTACTTC. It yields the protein CASSAGTVPYEQYF.

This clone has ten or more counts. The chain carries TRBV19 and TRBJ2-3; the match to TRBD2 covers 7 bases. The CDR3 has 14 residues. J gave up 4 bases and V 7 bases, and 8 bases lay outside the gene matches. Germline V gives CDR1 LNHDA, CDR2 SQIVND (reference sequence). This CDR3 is CASTPGLGADTQYF. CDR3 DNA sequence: TGTGCCAGTACCCCAGGACTAGGGGCAGATACGCAGTATTTT.

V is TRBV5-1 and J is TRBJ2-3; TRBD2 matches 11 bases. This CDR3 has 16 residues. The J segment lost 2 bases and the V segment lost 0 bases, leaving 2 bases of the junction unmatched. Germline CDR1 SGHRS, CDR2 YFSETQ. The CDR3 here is CASSLGLAGFTDTQYF. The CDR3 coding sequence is TGCGCCAGCAGCTTGGGACTAGCGGGGTTCACAGATACGCAGTATTTT.

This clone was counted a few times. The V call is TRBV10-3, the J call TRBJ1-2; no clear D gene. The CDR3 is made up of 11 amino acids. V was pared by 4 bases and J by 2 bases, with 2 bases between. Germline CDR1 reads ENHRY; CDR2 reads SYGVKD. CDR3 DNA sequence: TGTGCCATCAGTGGCAACTATGGCTACACCTTC. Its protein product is CAISGNYGYTF.